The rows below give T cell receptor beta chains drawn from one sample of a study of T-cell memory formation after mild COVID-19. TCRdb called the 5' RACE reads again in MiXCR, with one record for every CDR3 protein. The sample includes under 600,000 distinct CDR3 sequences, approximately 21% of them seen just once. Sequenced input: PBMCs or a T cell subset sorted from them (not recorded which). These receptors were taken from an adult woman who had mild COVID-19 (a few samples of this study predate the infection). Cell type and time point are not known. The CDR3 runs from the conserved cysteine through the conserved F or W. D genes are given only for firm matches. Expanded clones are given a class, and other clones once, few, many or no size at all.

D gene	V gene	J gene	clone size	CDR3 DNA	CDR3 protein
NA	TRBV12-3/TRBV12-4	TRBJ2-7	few	TGTGCCAGCAGCGCGGGCGGTCCCTACGAGCAGTACTTC	CASSAGGPYEQYF
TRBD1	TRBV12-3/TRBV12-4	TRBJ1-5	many	TGTGCCAGCAGTCGGACAGGGGGTGGCAATCAGCCCCAGCATTTT	CASSRTGGGNQPQHF
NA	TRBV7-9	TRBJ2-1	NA	TGTGCCAGCAGCTTCACCTCTACCTCCTACAATGAGCAGTTCTTC	CASSFTSTSYNEQFF
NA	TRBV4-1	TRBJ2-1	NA	TGCGCCAGCAGCCAGCCGGCCTTAGAAGATGAGCAGTTCTTC	CASSQPALEDEQFF
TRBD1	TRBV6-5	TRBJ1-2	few	TGTGCCAGCAGTGGACAGGGTGGGGGCTACACCTTC	CASSGQGGGYTF
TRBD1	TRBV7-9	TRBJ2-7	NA	TGTGCCAGCAGCCCACAGGGGAACCTCTACGAGCAGTACTTC	CASSPQGNLYEQYF
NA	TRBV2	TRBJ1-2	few	TGTGCCAGCAGTGAAGCGGAGGGCTCTCTCTATGGCTACACCTTC	CASSEAEGSLYGYTF
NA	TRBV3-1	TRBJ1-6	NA	TGTGCCAGCAGCGGACAGTATAATTCACCCCTCCACTTT	CASSGQYNSPLHF
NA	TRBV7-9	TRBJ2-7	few	TGTGCCAGCAGCGAAGGAAACTTC	CASSEGNF
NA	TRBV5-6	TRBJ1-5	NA	TGTGCCAGCAGCTTCCGTGGCAGCGGAGGCAATCAGCCCCAGCATTTT	CASSFRGSGGNQPQHF
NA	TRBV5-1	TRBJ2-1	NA	TGCGCCAGCAGCTTGGCAGCGAGGACCTCCTACAATGAGCAGTTCTTC	CASSLAARTSYNEQFF
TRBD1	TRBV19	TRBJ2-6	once	TGTGCCAGCTACTGGGGGACAGGGAGCTCTGGGGCCAACGTCCTGACTTTC	CASYWGTGSSGANVLTF
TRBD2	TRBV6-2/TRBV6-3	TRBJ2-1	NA	TGTGCCAGCAGTTCGGGACTAGCGGCCTCCTACAATGAGCAGTTCTTC	CASSSGLAASYNEQFF
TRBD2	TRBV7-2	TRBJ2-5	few	TGTGCCAGCAGCCTCCACTCGGGAGGGAAAGAGACCCAGTACTTC	CASSLHSGGKETQYF
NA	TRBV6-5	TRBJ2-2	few	TGTGCCAGCACTAAAACAGGGCGGAACACCGGGGAGCTGTTTTTT	CASTKTGRNTGELFF
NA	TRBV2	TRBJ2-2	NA	TGTGCCAGCATCAACCAGGAGAACACCGGGGAGCTGTTTTTT	CASINQENTGELFF
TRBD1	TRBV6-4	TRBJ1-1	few	TGTGCCAGCCGACAGGGGACTGAAGCTTTCTTT	CASRQGTEAFF
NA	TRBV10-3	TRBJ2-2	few	TGTGCCATCAGTGTACGCGGGCCGGGGTCCGGGGAGCTGTTTTTT	CAISVRGPGSGELFF
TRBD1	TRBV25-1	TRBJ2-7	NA	TGTGCCAGCAGTGAATTTCCTCAGGGGGGACAGGGAGGCTACGAGCAGTACTTC	CASSEFPQGGQGGYEQYF
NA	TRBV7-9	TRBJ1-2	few	TGTGCCAGCAGCTTAGTAGATTTAGGGGCGTCAAACTATGGCTACACCTTC	CASSLVDLGASNYGYTF
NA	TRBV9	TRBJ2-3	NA	TGTGCCAGCAGCGCCCGACAGGAATCCACAGATACGCAGTATTTT	CASSARQESTDTQYF
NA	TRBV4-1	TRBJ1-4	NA	TGCGCCAGCAGCCCGGGGGACGAAGAAAAACTGTTTTTT	CASSPGDEEKLFF
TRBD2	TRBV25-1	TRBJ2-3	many	TGTGCCAGCAGTGGATCGGGACTAGCGGAGCGCACAGATACGCAGTATTTT	CASSGSGLAERTDTQYF
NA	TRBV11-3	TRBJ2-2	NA	TGTGCCAGCAGCTTAGACGTCCCTTTGGAGCTGTTTTTT	CASSLDVPLELFF
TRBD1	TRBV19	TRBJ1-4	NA	TGTGCCAGTAGTATGGACCCGGGACAGGGACGACTGTTTTTT	CASSMDPGQGRLFF
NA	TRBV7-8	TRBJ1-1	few	TGTGCCAGCAGTATCGACAGGAACACTGAAGCTTTCTTT	CASSIDRNTEAFF
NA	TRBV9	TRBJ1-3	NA	TGTGCCAGCAGCGCTGGGGAGAGCTCTGGAAACACCATATATTTT	CASSAGESSGNTIYF
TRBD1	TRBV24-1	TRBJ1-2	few	TGTGCCACCAGTGGTACAGGGGGCACTGGCTACACCTTC	CATSGTGGTGYTF
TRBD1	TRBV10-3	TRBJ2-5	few	TGTGCCATCGGGAAGACAGGGATAAACCAAGAGACCCAGTACTTC	CAIGKTGINQETQYF
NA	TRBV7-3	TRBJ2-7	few	TGTGCCAGCAGCTTCGGGACTGCCTCCGAGCAGTACTTC	CASSFGTASEQYF
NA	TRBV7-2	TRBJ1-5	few	TGTGCCAGCAGCTTGGACAGCATCTCTCAGCCCCAGCATTTT	CASSLDSISQPQHF
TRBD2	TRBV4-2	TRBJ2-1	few	TGTGCCAGCAGCCAAGATCCGGGACTAGCGGGAGGATACAATGAGCAGTTCTTC	CASSQDPGLAGGYNEQFF
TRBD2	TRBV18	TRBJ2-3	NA	TGTGCCAGCTCACCCCGGACTAGCGGGGGAGGGGATACGCAGTATTTT	CASSPRTSGGGDTQYF
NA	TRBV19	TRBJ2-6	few	TGTGCCACCGCCCCGTTCGGAGGGGCACCCTCTGGGGCCAACGTCCTGACTTTC	CATAPFGGAPSGANVLTF
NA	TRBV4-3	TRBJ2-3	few	TGCGCCAGCAGCCACCCGGACGGGTCTAGCACAGATACGCAGTATTTT	CASSHPDGSSTDTQYF
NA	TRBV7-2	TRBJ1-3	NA	TGTGCCAGCAGCGGAGGGGGGCAGCATTCTGGAAACACCATATATTTT	CASSGGGQHSGNTIYF
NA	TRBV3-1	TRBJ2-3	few	TGTGCCAGCAGCCAAGAACTCGGGGGTTGGGCAGATACGCAGTATTTT	CASSQELGGWADTQYF
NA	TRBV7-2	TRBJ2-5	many	TGTGCCAGCAGCTTAGACGCGGCGAGGGAGACCCAGTACTTC	CASSLDAARETQYF
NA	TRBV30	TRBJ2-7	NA	TGTGCCTGGACGTTAATCGGTGGAGAGCAGTACTTC	CAWTLIGGEQYF
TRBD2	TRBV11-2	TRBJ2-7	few	TGTGCCAGCAGCTCCCAATTCGGGCTAGCGGAAACGACCTACGAGCAGTACTTC	CASSSQFGLAETTYEQYF
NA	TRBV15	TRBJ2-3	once	TGTGCCACCAGCATAAGGGCGCTGAGGGATACGCAGTATTTT	CATSIRALRDTQYF
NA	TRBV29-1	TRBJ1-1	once	TGCAGCGTTGAAGAAGTGGGGGAAGCTTTCTTT	CSVEEVGEAFF
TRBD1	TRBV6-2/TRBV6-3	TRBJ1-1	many	TGTGCCAGCAGTTACGTGGGGACAGTTCTCACTGAAGCTTTCTTT	CASSYVGTVLTEAFF
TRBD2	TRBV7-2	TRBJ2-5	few	TGTGCCAGCAGCCTGGGACTAGCGCCCCAAGAGACCCAGTACTTC	CASSLGLAPQETQYF
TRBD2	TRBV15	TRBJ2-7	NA	TGTGCCACCAGCGGGGGAATGGCGGGGGCCTACGAGCAGTACTTC	CATSGGMAGAYEQYF
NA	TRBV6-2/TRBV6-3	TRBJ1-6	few	TGTGCCAGCAGTTACGCAGAGGGAAGGTCACCCCTCCACTTT	CASSYAEGRSPLHF